Listed below are T cell receptor beta chains from one sample, sequenced in a study of blood T cell repertoires in COVID-19. Clones were read by immunoSEQ multiplex PCR, and TCRdb kept only the in-frame ones, dropping some. The repertoire includes over 250,000 clones, over 65% of them detected once, and approximately 3.2% sits in the top ten. The sequencing sample was made of peripheral blood. These receptors all stem from a woman older than 75 with acute or convalescent COVID-19. The CDR3 runs from the conserved cysteine through the conserved F or W. D genes are given only for firm matches. Part of the rows lack a size; the others show once, few, many or a class for expanded clones.

V	J	D	length	size	DNA	CDR3
TRBV2	TRBJ2-1	TRBD1	19	few	TGTGCCAGCAGTGAAGTTTGGGGCAGAGAAGGGACAGGGACCAATGAGCAGTTCTTC	CASSEVWGREGTGTNEQFF
TRBV9	TRBJ1-1	TRBD1	14	NA	TGTGCCAGCAGCCCTGACAGGGCCCGGACTGAAGCTTTCTTT	CASSPDRARTEAFF
TRBV5-1	TRBJ2-5	NA	12	NA	TGCGCCAGCAGCTTGGTACAAGAGACCCAGTACTTC	CASSLVQETQYF
TRBV6-5	TRBJ1-2	TRBD1	13	NA	TGTGCCAGCAGTCGGACAGGGTCCTATGGCTACACCTTC	CASSRTGSYGYTF
TRBV6-5	TRBJ1-2	NA	14	NA	TGTGCCAGCAGTTACTCGAGGCAGACGGGAGGCTACACCTTC	CASSYSRQTGGYTF
TRBV6-2/TRBV6-3	TRBJ2-5	NA	13	NA	TGTGCCAGCAGCGGCCATTCGGGGGAGACCCAGTACTTC	CASSGHSGETQYF
TRBV3-1/TRBV3-2	TRBJ2-1	NA	16	NA	TGTGCCAGCAGCCAAGATCCCCCAGGGACCTACAATGAGCAGTTCTTC	CASSQDPPGTYNEQFF
TRBV15	TRBJ2-7	NA	13	NA	TGTGCCACCAGCAGAGGACAGACCTACGAGCAGTACTTC	CATSRGQTYEQYF
TRBV5-4	TRBJ1-2	NA	14	few	TGTGCCAGCAGCTTGGAAGCAGGGGAAAGAGGCTACACCTTC	CASSLEAGERGYTF
TRBV3-1/TRBV3-2	TRBJ1-5	NA	13	NA	TGTGCCAGCAGCCAAGCAGGAAATCAGCCCCAGCATTTT	CASSQAGNQPQHF
TRBV5-1	TRBJ2-3	TRBD1	15	NA	TGCGCCAGCAGCTCCCAGGGGGCTTCCACAGATACGCAGTATTTT	CASSSQGASTDTQYF
TRBV2	TRBJ2-7	NA	12	NA	TGTGCCAGCGCGGCAGGGGTCGGCGAGCAGTACTTC	CASAAGVGEQYF
TRBV15	TRBJ1-2	TRBD1	13	NA	TGTGCCACCAGCAGAGTTGACGGGACAGGCAACATATTC	CATSRVDGTGNIF
TRBV7-9	TRBJ2-5	TRBD2	16	NA	TGTGCCAGCAGCTCCACTAGCGGGGGGTACCAAGAGACCCAGTACTTC	CASSSTSGGYQETQYF
TRBV9	TRBJ2-2	NA	15	many	TGTGCCAGCAGCGTAGCTGGCAGGGGCACCGGGGAGCTGTTTTTT	CASSVAGRGTGELFF
TRBV12-5	TRBJ1-4	NA	17	NA	TGTGCTAGTGGTTTGGTAATTGGCAGGGCCCCTAATGAAAAACTGTTTTTT	CASGLVIGRAPNEKLFF
TRBV3-1/TRBV3-2	TRBJ2-1	NA	14	NA	TGTGCCAGCAGCCAAAGTGGGACACGGAATGAGCAGTTCTTC	CASSQSGTRNEQFF
TRBV18	TRBJ2-7	TRBD2	15	few	TGTGCCAGCTCCCCTAACGGACTAGCGGGAGGCGAGCAGTACTTC	CASSPNGLAGGEQYF
TRBV5-1	TRBJ1-1	NA	13	NA	TGCGCCAGCAGCCTGAGGGAGTACACTGAAGCTTTCTTT	CASSLREYTEAFF
TRBV2	TRBJ2-3	NA	14	NA	TGTGCCAGCAGTGAAGTAGTTGAGGCAGATACGCAGTATTTT	CASSEVVEADTQYF
TRBV5-1	TRBJ1-1	NA	11	NA	TGCGCCAGTAAAGGGGACACTGAAGCTTTCTTT	CASKGDTEAFF
TRBV5-1	TRBJ2-7	TRBD1	16	NA	TGCGCCAGCAGCAAACTACCGGACAGGTCTAACTACGAGCAGTACTTC	CASSKLPDRSNYEQYF
TRBV11-2	TRBJ1-1	NA	15	NA	TGTGCCAGCAGCTTGCAGATGATATTGAACACTGAAGCTTTCTTT	CASSLQMILNTEAFF
TRBV30	TRBJ1-2	TRBD1	13	NA	TGTGCCTGGAGACGGACAGGGGGTTATGGCTACACCTTC	CAWRRTGGYGYTF
TRBV10-1	TRBJ2-3	NA	17	NA	TGCGCCAGCAGAGGAAGGTTAGGACTCCCCACCACAGATACGCAGTATTTT	CASRGRLGLPTTDTQYF
TRBV14	TRBJ1-1	TRBD1	15	NA	TGTGCCAGCAGCCCCACAAGGGGGCTGAGCACTGAAGCTTTCTTT	CASSPTRGLSTEAFF
TRBV6-5	TRBJ2-7	TRBD2	16	once	TGTGCCAGCAGTTTTCATCAGCGGGAACCGCACTACGAGCAGTACTTC	CASSFHQREPHYEQYF
TRBV19	TRBJ1-2	NA	15	NA	TGTGCCAGTAGTATAAGTTCACCGGTTGGCTATGGCTACACCTTC	CASSISSPVGYGYTF
TRBV19	TRBJ2-7	TRBD1	13	NA	TGTGCCAGTAGACGGACAGGAACCTACGAGCAGTACTTC	CASRRTGTYEQYF
TRBV18	TRBJ2-6	TRBD2	18	NA	TGTGCCAGCTCCCCTCAGACTAGCGGGGGGGCTGGGGCCAACGTCCTGACTTTC	CASSPQTSGGAGANVLTF
TRBV19	TRBJ1-2	NA	14	NA	TGTGCCAGTAGCATGGACAGAGATAACTATGGCTACACCTTC	CASSMDRDNYGYTF
TRBV6-5	TRBJ1-1	NA	13	once	TGTGCCAGCACTCAACACCGGAACACTGAAGCTTTCTTT	CASTQHRNTEAFF
TRBV27	TRBJ2-7	NA	14	few	TGTGCCAGCAGTTTAACTCAGGGTTCCGTCGAGCAGTACTTC	CASSLTQGSVEQYF
TRBV14	TRBJ2-1	NA	13	once	TGTGCCAGCAGCAAGGGACATCTCAATGAGCAGTTCTTC	CASSKGHLNEQFF
TRBV29-1	TRBJ1-1	NA	13	once	TGCAGCGCTAGCCGGATTGCAAACACTGAAGCTTTCTTT	CSASRIANTEAFF
TRBV3-1/TRBV3-2	TRBJ1-1	NA	15	NA	TGTGCCAGCAGCCAGTGGGGAGCGGGGGGTACTGAAGCTTTCTTT	CASSQWGAGGTEAFF
TRBV11-2	TRBJ2-7	NA	12	few	TGTGCCAGCAGCTCGAACACCTACGAGCAGTACTTC	CASSSNTYEQYF
TRBV6-5	TRBJ2-7	NA	14	NA	TGTGCCAGCAGCGAGGGACACGACTCCTACGAGCAGTACTTC	CASSEGHDSYEQYF
TRBV15	TRBJ1-2	NA	14	NA	TGTGCCACCAGCAGAGATCGATGGGCGGGAGGCTACACCTTC	CATSRDRWAGGYTF
TRBV9	TRBJ2-2	NA	15	NA	TGTGCCAGCAGCGTCCTCCAGGGGAACACCGGGGAGCTGTTTTTT	CASSVLQGNTGELFF
TRBV2	TRBJ1-2	NA	16	NA	TGTGCCAGCACCAAAGCTCCCGACAGGCTAATCTATGGCTACACCTTC	CASTKAPDRLIYGYTF